The 17 T cell receptor beta chains in this list originate from one sample, sequenced in a study of shared clonotypes between healthy human individuals. Profiled with immunoSEQ multiplex PCR; TCRdb holds only in-frame clones, not every one. The table has over a million clones, approximately 96% seen once. Sequenced: naive CD4+ T cells sorted from blood. Noted subset: CD45RA+ positively selected. The receptors derive from a man younger than 40 in good health.

CDR3 sequence (DNA): TGTGCCAGCACCCCCAGGCCGGATTCCTACGAGCAGTACTTC. It specifies CASTPRPDSYEQYF. The chain couples TRBV6-5 to TRBJ2-7, with D hard to call. The CDR3 loop spans 14 amino acids. Germline loops: CDR1 MNHEY, CDR2 SVGAGI. Trimming cost V 7 bases and J 1 base, with 14 bases left between them.

This chain joins TRBV7-9 and TRBJ2-2; 10 nucleotides line up with TRBD1. The germline gives CDR1 SEHNR, CDR2 FQNEAQ (reference sequence). CDR3 length: 14 residues. J lost 7 bases, V lost 5 bases, and 4 bases had no gene match. This chain's CDR3 is CASSLDRGVGELFF. In DNA, the CDR3 is TGTGCCAGCAGCCTGGACAGGGGGGTCGGGGAGCTGTTTTTT. The full variable domain, in which reference TRBV7-9 and TRBJ2-2 provide the parts outside the CDR3, is DTGVSQNPRHKITKRGQNVTFRCDPISEHNRLYWYRQTLGQGPEFLTYFQNEAQLEKSRLLSDRFSAERPKGSFSTLEIQRTEQGDSAMYLCASSLDRGVGELFFGEGSRLTVL.

This clone is a singleton in its sample. The chain combines TRBV19 with TRBJ2-2; no reliable D call. Trimming removed 7 bases at V and 3 bases at J, with 12 bases between. CDR1 and CDR2 (germline): LNHDA, SQIVND (reference sequence). This CDR3 contains 14 residues. This CDR3 reads CASKGRRYTGELFF. The CDR3 DNA reads TGTGCCAGTAAGGGAAGGCGATACACCGGGGAGCTGTTTTTT.

J is TRBJ2-5 and V is TRBV5-1; D is undetermined. V lost 1 base and J 3 bases, leaving 7 bases between the germline ends. This CDR3 has 13 residues. CDR1 is SGHRS and CDR2 is YFSETQ in the germline V gene. CDR3 sequence (DNA): TGCGCCAGCAGCTTGTATCCGGAAGAGACCCAGTACTTC. It translates to CASSLYPEETQYF.

A remark on this clone: Other DNA sequences in the sample encode the same CDR3. The chain has TRBV28 and TRBJ1-2, with a possible D match to TRBD1 (5 bases). Trimming cost V 3 bases and J 4 bases, with 9 bases left between them. The CDR3 totals 13 residues. The germline CDR1 and CDR2 sequences are MDHEN and SYDVKM. The CDR3: CASSFTGGYGYTF. The CDR3, as DNA: TGTGCCAGCAGTTTTACGGGGGGCTATGGCTACACCTTC.

The chain has TRBV5-1 and TRBJ2-2, with a tentative D call TRBD1 (6 bases). The V and J ends lost 0 bases and 5 bases respectively, with 14 bases between them. The CDR3 extends over 16 amino acids. From germline, CDR1 is SGHRS and CDR2 YFSETQ. The CDR3 loop is CASSLGLQGRTGELFF. CDR3 nucleotide sequence: TGCGCCAGCAGCTTGGGCTTGCAGGGGAGAACCGGGGAGCTGTTTTTT.

This rearrangement joins TRBV4-1 to TRBJ2-7; 7 nucleotides line up with TRBD2. Trimming took 1 base from V and 2 from J; bases not matched to a gene: 11. The CDR3 loop spans 17 amino acids. Germline V lookup: CDR1 MGHRA, CDR2 YSYEKL. This CDR3 reads CASSQAIGTSEPYEQYF. Written as DNA, the CDR3 is TGCGCCAGCAGCCAAGCGATAGGAACTAGCGAACCCTACGAGCAGTACTTC.

The DNA of the CDR3 is TGTGCCAGCAGTGAAAACACTCTGCGCTCCTACGAGCAGTACTTC. This translates into CASSENTLRSYEQYF. The gene calls are TRBV2 and TRBJ2-7; D is ambiguous. The CDR3 contains 15 residues. The V gene's germline CDR1 is SNHLY and CDR2 FYNNEI. Trimming stripped 2 bases from V and 0 bases from J, with 11 bases between.

As concerns this clone: This sample includes further DNA sequences coding for the same CDR3. The chain links TRBV5-1 to TRBJ2-7; the D is unclear. V lost 0 bases and J lost 0, with 7 bases in between. The CDR3 runs 14 residues. In germline, CDR1 is SGHRS, CDR2 YFSETQ. CDR3 residues: CASSLVPNSYEQYF. CDR3 bases: TGCGCCAGCAGCTTGGTGCCGAACTCCTACGAGCAGTACTTC.

This clone was counted once. Other DNA sequences from this sample encode an identical CDR3 as well. The rearrangement uses TRBV5-1 and TRBJ2-5, with D tentatively TRBD1 (6 bases). V lost 0 bases to trimming and J lost 3 bases, with 9 bases between them. CDR1 and CDR2 (germline): SGHRS, YFSETQ. CDR3 length equals 14 residues. The CDR3 DNA follows: TGCGCCAGCAGCTTGGGCAGGGGCGAAGAGACCCAGTACTTC. This codes for CASSLGRGEETQYF.

CDR3 in amino acids: CASSPFSVQGEQYF. CDR3 sequence (DNA): TGTGCCAGCTCACCATTCTCAGTCCAGGGGGAGCAGTACTTC. This chain joins TRBV18 and TRBJ2-7, with D maybe TRBD1 (6 bases). Germline CDR1 KGHSH, CDR2 LQKENI. The CDR3 is made up of 14 amino acids. V was cut by 2 bases and J by 7 bases, with 15 bases left in between.

The V gene is TRBV12-5, the J gene TRBJ2-2; 8 nucleotides align to TRBD1. Trimming cost V 7 bases and J 0 bases; bases outside gene matches: 10. CDR1 is LGHNT and CDR2 is FRNRAP in the germline V gene. The CDR3 extends over 17 amino acids. CDR3 loop: CASALNRGVANTGELFF. CDR3 nucleotides: TGTGCTAGTGCCCTAAACAGGGGGGTCGCGAACACCGGGGAGCTGTTTTTT.

This rearrangement joins TRBV5-1 to TRBJ1-1, with unresolved D. V was shortened by 4 bases and J by 5 bases, with 12 bases between the two germline ends. Germline CDR1 and CDR2: SGHRS and YFSETQ. The CDR3 sequence is 13 residues long. The CDR3 region has the DNA TGCGCCAGCAGCATGCAACAGAGGACTGAAGCTTTCTTT. It is translated as CASSMQQRTEAFF.

This chain uses TRBV30 with TRBJ2-7; 12 nucleotides match TRBD1. The CDR3 has 14 amino acids. The trim removed 3 bases at V and 2 bases at J, leaving 2 bases unmatched. CDR1 and CDR2 from the germline V gene are GTSNPN and SVGIG (reference sequence). The CDR3 nucleotides are TGTGCCTGGAGGGGGACAGGGGGCCCCTACGAGCAGTACTTC. This sequence encodes CAWRGTGGPYEQYF.

This chain links TRBV11-2 with TRBJ2-5, with D uncertain. Looked up from germline, CDR1 is SGHAT and CDR2 is FQNNGV. The CDR3 has 13 amino acids. The V gene lost 5 bases and the J gene lost 4 bases, with 11 bases spanning the gap. The CDR3 nucleotides are TGTGCCAGCAGCCGCCAGGATCGAGAGACCCAGTACTTC. Protein sequence: CASSRQDRETQYF.

This clone was seen a single time. The V and J genes are TRBV20-1 and TRBJ2-1; no definite D call. From germline, CDR1 is DFQATT and CDR2 SNEGSKA (reference sequence). V gave up 3 bases and J gave up 7 bases, with 7 bases separating them. CDR3 length: 11 residues. This CDR3 reads CSARGQNEQFF. In DNA form, the CDR3 reads TGCAGTGCTAGGGGCCAGAATGAGCAGTTCTTC.

CDR3 loop: CASSNNLSSGRRVEQYF. CDR3 coding DNA: TGTGCCAGCAGTAATAACCTATCTAGCGGGAGACGTGTCGAGCAGTACTTC. This chain joins TRBV6-4 and TRBJ2-7; 10 nucleotides line up with TRBD2. The trim removed 5 bases at V and 6 bases at J, leaving 16 bases unmatched. From germline, CDR1 is MRHNA and CDR2 SNTAGT. This CDR3 contains 17 residues.